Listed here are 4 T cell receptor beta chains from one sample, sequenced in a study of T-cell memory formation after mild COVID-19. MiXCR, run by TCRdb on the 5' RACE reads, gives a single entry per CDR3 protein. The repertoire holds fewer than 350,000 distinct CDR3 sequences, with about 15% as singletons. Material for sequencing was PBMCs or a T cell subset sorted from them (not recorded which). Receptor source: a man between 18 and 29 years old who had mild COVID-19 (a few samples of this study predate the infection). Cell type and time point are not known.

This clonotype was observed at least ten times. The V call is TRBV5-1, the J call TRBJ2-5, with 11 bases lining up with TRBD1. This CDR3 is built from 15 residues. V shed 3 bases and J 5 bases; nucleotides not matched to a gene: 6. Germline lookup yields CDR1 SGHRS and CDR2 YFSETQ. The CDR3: CASSSGQGAGETQYF. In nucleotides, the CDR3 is TGCGCCAGCAGCTCCGGACAGGGGGCTGGGGAGACCCAGTACTTC.

CDR3 sequence reads: CASSQGQGGGVSTDTQYF. CDR3 nucleotide sequence: TGTGCCAGCAGCCAAGGACAGGGAGGAGGCGTTAGCACAGATACGCAGTATTTT. The chain employs TRBV4-2 and TRBJ2-3, with D perhaps matching TRBD1 (7 bases). Trimming cost V 1 base and J 0 bases, with 17 bases left between them. The CDR3 totals 18 residues. Germline V gene lookup returns CDR1 LGHNA and CDR2 YNFKEQ.

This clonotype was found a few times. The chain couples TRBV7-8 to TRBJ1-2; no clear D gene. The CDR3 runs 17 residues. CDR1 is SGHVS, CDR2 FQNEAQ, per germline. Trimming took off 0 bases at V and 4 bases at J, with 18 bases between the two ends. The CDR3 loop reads CASSLASLLASAYGYTF. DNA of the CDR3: TGTGCCAGCAGCTTAGCGAGTTTGCTGGCATCTGCCTATGGCTACACCTTC.

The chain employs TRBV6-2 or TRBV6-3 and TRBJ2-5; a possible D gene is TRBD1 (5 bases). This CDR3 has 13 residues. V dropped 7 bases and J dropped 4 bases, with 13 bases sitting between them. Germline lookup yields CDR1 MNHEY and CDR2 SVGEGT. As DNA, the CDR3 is TGTGCCAGCACCACTGGGCAGGGAGAGACCCAGTACTTC. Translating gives CASTTGQGETQYF.